A single sample gave rise to the 7 T cell receptor beta chains below, sequenced in a study of blood T cell repertoires in COVID-19 (dated by TCRdb to 2020 to 2022). To prepare the library, the immunoSEQ multiplex PCR assay was applied. As stored in TCRdb, this immuneACCESS dataset retains in-frame rearrangements with V and J assigned. A fraction of the clones does not appear; measured against another copy, unresolved V genes explain less than half of the discrepancy, and the remainder lacks a known reason. The table for this sample lists 55,000 to 75,000 clones; over 70% of them were counted only once. Roughly 8.5% of the sample is held by the ten biggest clonotypes. The sample was peripheral blood. The receptors stem from a man in his fifties with active COVID-19.

The V gene is TRBV5-1, the J gene TRBJ2-1, with 9 positions matching TRBD1. This CDR3 comprises 14 residues. V gave up 4 bases and J gave up 8 bases; unmatched junction bases: 7. Germline V gives CDR1 SGHRS, CDR2 YFSETQ. The CDR3 here is CASSEDRGSDEQFF. The CDR3, as DNA: TGCGCCAGCAGCGAGGACAGGGGTAGTGATGAGCAGTTCTTC.

CDR3 coding DNA: TGCGCCAGCAGCTTGGTGGCCGGGACAGCCGATTCACCCCTCCACTTT. Translating it yields CASSLVAGTADSPLHF. The V and J genes are TRBV5-1 and TRBJ1-6; 7 nucleotides match TRBD1. Germline CDR1 and CDR2: SGHRS and YFSETQ. This CDR3 region has 16 residues. Trimming cost V 0 bases and J 8 bases; bases outside gene matches: 8.

This clone is a singleton in its sample. The J gene is TRBJ2-3, the V gene TRBV7-3; possibly TRBD2 for D (6 bases). V lost 3 bases and J lost 2, with 12 bases in between. Germline V gives CDR1 SGHTA, CDR2 FQGTGA. The CDR3 runs 15 residues. In DNA form, the CDR3 reads TGTGCCAGCAGCTTTGGGGGAGGTTCCACAGATACGCAGTATTTT. Translating it yields CASSFGGGSTDTQYF. Supplemented by reference TRBV7-3 and TRBJ2-3, the full variable domain reads GAGVSQTPSNKVTEKGKYVELRCDPISGHTALYWYRQSLGQGPEFLIYFQGTGAADDSGLPNDRFFAVRPEGSVSTLKIQRTERGDSAVYLCASSFGGGSTDTQYFGPGTRLTVL.

The gene calls are TRBV24-1 and TRBJ2-2; 11 bases line up with TRBD1. This CDR3 spans 17 amino acids. V gave up 0 bases and J gave up 6 bases; unmatched junction bases: 5. Germline CDR1 is KGHDR and CDR2 is SFDVKD. CDR3 sequence (DNA): TGTGCCACCAGTGATTTGGGGACAGGGGGTGTTGCCGGGGAGCTGTTTTTT. It translates to CATSDLGTGGVAGELFF.

This chain uses TRBV5-1 with TRBJ2-7; D might be TRBD1 (5 bases). The V end was cut by 0 bases, the J end by 6 bases, with 7 bases between. CDR3 size: 12 residues. Germline assignment: CDR1 SGHRS and CDR2 YFSETQ. In nucleotides, the CDR3 is TGCGCCAGCAGCTTGGAAGGGGTCGAGCAGTACTTC. Translated: CASSLEGVEQYF.

This chain's CDR3 is CATSDQGDEQYF. The CDR3 coding sequence is TGTGCCACCAGTGATCAGGGGGACGAGCAGTACTTC. J is TRBJ2-7 and V is TRBV24-1; TRBD1 matches 7 bases. The length of the CDR3 is 12 residues. CDR1 is KGHDR and CDR2 is SFDVKD in the germline V gene. V shed 3 bases and J 5 bases; nucleotides not matched to a gene: 0.

V gene TRBV6-2 or TRBV6-3 combines with J gene TRBJ2-2; TRBD2 agrees at 13 bases. CDR3 length equals 19 residues. The V gene end was trimmed by 4 bases and the J gene end by 0 bases; junction bases not matched to a gene: 8. In germline, CDR1 is MNHEY, CDR2 SVGEGT. The CDR3 protein is CASSSLSTSGGANTGELFF. The CDR3 DNA reads TGTGCCAGCAGTTCCCTCAGTACTAGCGGGGGGGCGAACACCGGGGAGCTGTTTTTT.